These 10 T cell receptor beta chains were all obtained from the same sample, sequenced in a study of blood T cells in healthy people across ages. A second PCR, run for roughly 7 to 11 cycles, used a sample-barcoded 5' primer plus a J-beta primer mix. TCRdb used MiXCR to reprocess the 5' RACE reads, holding one entry per CDR3 protein. The table has over a million distinct CDR3 sequences, around 27% seen once. This sample was shared with a second study, whose subject was T cells of mothers and their children.

Input material: blood. The receptor source for this set is a girl aged 2-15 years in good health.

The chain uses TRBV12-5 and TRBJ1-4; 8 bases match TRBD1. The V gene's germline CDR1 is LGHNT and CDR2 FRNRAP. Germline trimming cut 5 bases from V and 11 bases from J; bases unmatched to any gene: 4. The length of the CDR3 is 12 residues. The CDR3 nucleotides read TGTGCTAGTGGTGGGACAGGAGACAAACTGTTTTTT. Residues: CASGGTGDKLFF.

This clonotype has just a few counts. V is TRBV6-1 and J is TRBJ2-4; 7 bases agree with TRBD1. The CDR3 runs 16 residues. Germline V CDR1 and CDR2: MNHNS, SASEGT. J gave up 5 bases and V 4 bases, and 11 bases lay outside the gene matches. The CDR3 loop reads CASSGRRGLGENIQYF. The DNA of the CDR3 is TGTGCCAGCAGTGGAAGAAGGGGGCTTGGGGAAAACATTCAGTACTTC.

This clonotype turned up a few times. This chain links TRBV5-1 with TRBJ1-2; D may be TRBD1 (6 bases). The CDR3 is 13 residues long. V was clipped by 5 bases and J by 8 bases, with 16 bases between them. CDR1 and CDR2 (germline): SGHRS, YFSETQ. Here the CDR3 reads CASSHQGSAGYTF. The CDR3 nucleotides read TGCGCCAGCAGTCACCAGGGGTCGGCGGGCTACACCTTC. Full variable domain (rest looked up from reference TRBV5-1 and TRBJ1-2): KAGVTQTPRYLIKTRGQQVTLSCSPISGHRSVSWYQQTPGQGLQFLFEYFSETQRNKGNFPGRFSGRQFSNSRSEMNVSTLELGDSALYLCASSHQGSAGYTFGSGTRLTVV.

The rearrangement links TRBV5-1 to TRBJ2-7; D is uncertain. V was cut by 1 base and J by 4 bases, with 21 bases left in between. The CDR3 contains 17 residues. CDR1 and CDR2 (germline): SGHRS, YFSETQ. CDR3 sequence (DNA): TGCGCCAGCAGCTTGACGCCGTCGGGTATCCGGATATACGAGCAGTACTTC. Amino acid sequence: CASSLTPSGIRIYEQYF.

This clonotype has only a few counts. The chain recombines TRBV13 with TRBJ1-4, with D perhaps TRBD1 (6 bases). The CDR3 totals 14 residues. Germline CDR1 is PRHDT and CDR2 is FYEKMQ (reference sequence). V dropped 6 bases and J dropped 3 bases, with 11 bases sitting between them. In DNA, the CDR3 is TGTGCCAGCAGTTGGGGACATTCTAATGAAAAACTGTTTTTT. It is translated as CASSWGHSNEKLFF.

V usage is TRBV6-2 or TRBV6-3 and J usage is TRBJ2-7; 7 nucleotides agree with TRBD2. In germline, CDR1 is MNHEY, CDR2 SVGEGT. CDR3 length: 16 residues. V trimming: 6 bases; J trimming: 2 bases; junction bases outside the gene matches: 13. The CDR3 loop reads CASRTTGLGSPYEQYF. In DNA, the CDR3 is TGTGCCAGCAGGACCACCGGACTAGGATCCCCCTACGAGCAGTACTTC.

This CDR3 reads CASSFGGTPIEQYF. CDR3 nucleotides: TGTGCCAGCAGTTTCGGCGGGACACCAATCGAGCAGTACTTC. The chain combines TRBV6-2 or TRBV6-3 with TRBJ2-7; possibly TRBD1 or TRBD2 for D (6 bases each). Germline CDR1 is MNHEY and CDR2 is SVGEGT. The CDR3 consists of 14 residues. The V end was cut by 4 bases, the J end by 6 bases, with 16 bases between.

The CDR3 loop is CASSFTSGPPSGRFF. DNA of the CDR3: TGCGCCAGCAGCTTTACTAGCGGGCCCCCTTCGGGGAGGTTCTTC. The V and J genes are TRBV5-1 and TRBJ2-1; 9 bases line up with TRBD2. The V segment lost 2 bases and the J segment 15 bases; nucleotides outside the gene matches: 15. The germline V gene encodes CDR1 SGHRS and CDR2 YFSETQ. The CDR3 runs 15 residues.

As concerns this clonotype: The junction shows a germline mismatch at one end, possibly a read error. The chain carries TRBV25-1 and TRBJ2-3; a weak D match, TRBD1 (5 bases). The CDR3 is 14 amino acids. Germline assignment: CDR1 MGHDK and CDR2 SYGVNS. CDR3 DNA sequence: TGTGCCAGCAGTGGACCACCCGGCACAGGTACGCAGTATTTT. It yields the protein CASSGPPGTGTQYF.

This clonotype was recorded at least ten times. The genes are TRBV6-1 and TRBJ2-3, with D uncertain. This CDR3 region has 15 residues. V was shortened by 5 bases and J by 2 bases, with 14 bases between the two germline ends. Germline V gene data show CDR1 as MNHNS and CDR2 as SASEGT. The CDR3 DNA reads as TGTGCCAGCAGTAGTCCGGCGGAACCCACAGATACGCAGTATTTT. The encoded protein is CASSSPAEPTDTQYF.